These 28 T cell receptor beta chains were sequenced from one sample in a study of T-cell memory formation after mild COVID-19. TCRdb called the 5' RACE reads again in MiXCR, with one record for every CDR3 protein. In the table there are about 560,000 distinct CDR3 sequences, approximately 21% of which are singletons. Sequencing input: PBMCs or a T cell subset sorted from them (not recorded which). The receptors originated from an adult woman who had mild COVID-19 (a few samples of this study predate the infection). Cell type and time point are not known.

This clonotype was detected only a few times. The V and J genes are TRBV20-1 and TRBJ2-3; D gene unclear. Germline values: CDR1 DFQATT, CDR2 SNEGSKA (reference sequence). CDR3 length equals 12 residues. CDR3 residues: CSMESRSDTQYF. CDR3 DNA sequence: TGCTCGATGGAGTCGAGGTCAGATACGCAGTATTTT.

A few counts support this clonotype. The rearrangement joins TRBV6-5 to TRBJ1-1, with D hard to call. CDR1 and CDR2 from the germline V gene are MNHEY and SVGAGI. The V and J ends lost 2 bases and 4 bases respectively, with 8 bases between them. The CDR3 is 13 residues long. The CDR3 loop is CASSYPASTEAFF. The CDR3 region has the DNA TGTGCCAGCAGTTACCCCGCGAGCACTGAAGCTTTCTTT.

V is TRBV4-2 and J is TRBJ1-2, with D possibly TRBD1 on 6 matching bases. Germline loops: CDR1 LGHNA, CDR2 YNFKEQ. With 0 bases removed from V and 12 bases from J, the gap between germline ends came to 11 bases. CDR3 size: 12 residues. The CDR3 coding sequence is TGTGCCAGCAGCCAAGATCAGGGGACAAACACCTTC. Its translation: CASSQDQGTNTF.

The chain's CDR3 is CASSRGQSNQPQHF. The DNA for the CDR3 is TGTGCCAGCAGTCGAGGACAGAGTAATCAGCCCCAGCATTTT. This chain connects TRBV6-2 or TRBV6-3 to TRBJ1-5, with a weak D call TRBD1 (6 bases). The CDR3 is 14 residues long. V gave up 5 bases and J gave up 4 bases, with 12 bases separating them. Germline CDR1 and CDR2: MNHEY and SVGEGT.

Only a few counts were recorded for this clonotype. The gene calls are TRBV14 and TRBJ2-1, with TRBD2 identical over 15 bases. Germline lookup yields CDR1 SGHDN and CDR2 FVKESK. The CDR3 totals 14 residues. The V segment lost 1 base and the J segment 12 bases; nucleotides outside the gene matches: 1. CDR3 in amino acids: CASSQVGLAGGQFF. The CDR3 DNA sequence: TGTGCCAGCAGCCAAGTGGGACTAGCGGGAGGGCAGTTCTTC.

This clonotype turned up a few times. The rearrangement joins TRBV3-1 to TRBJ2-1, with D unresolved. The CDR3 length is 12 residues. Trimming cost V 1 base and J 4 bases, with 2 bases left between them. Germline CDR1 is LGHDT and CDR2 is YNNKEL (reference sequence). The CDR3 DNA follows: TGTGCCAGCAGCCAAGCTTACAATGAGCAGTTCTTC. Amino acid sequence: CASSQAYNEQFF.

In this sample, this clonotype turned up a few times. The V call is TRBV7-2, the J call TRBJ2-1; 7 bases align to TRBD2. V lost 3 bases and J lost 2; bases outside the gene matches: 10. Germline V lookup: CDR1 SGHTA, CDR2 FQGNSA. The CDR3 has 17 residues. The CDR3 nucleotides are TGTGCCAGCAGCTTTACCCCAGCGGGAAAAACCTACAATGAGCAGTTCTTC. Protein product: CASSFTPAGKTYNEQFF.

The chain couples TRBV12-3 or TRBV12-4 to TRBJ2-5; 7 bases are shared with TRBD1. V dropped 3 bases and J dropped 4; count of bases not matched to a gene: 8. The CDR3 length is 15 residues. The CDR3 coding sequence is TGTGCCAGCAGTTTCGAACAGGGGTTACGAGAGACCCAGTACTTC. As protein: CASSFEQGLRETQYF.

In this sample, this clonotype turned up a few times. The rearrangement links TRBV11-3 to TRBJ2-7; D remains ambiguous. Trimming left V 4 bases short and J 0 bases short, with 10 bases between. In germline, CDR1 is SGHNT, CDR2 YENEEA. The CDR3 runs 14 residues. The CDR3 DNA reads TGTGCCAGCAGCTCAACGGAGACCTCCTACGAGCAGTACTTC. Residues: CASSSTETSYEQYF. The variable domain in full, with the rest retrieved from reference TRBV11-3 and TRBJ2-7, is EAGVVQSPRYKIIEKKQPVAFWCNPISGHNTLYWYLQNLGQGPELLIRYENEEAVDDSQLPKDRFSAERLKGVDSTLKIQPAELGDSAVYLCASSSTETSYEQYFGPGTRLTVT.

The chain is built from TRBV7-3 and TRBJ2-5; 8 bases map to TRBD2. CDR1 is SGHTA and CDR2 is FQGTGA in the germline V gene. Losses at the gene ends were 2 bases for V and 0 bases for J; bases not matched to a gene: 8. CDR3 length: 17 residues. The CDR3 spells CASSLGRRGAYQETQYF. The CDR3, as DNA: TGTGCCAGCAGCTTAGGACGGCGGGGGGCGTACCAAGAGACCCAGTACTTC.

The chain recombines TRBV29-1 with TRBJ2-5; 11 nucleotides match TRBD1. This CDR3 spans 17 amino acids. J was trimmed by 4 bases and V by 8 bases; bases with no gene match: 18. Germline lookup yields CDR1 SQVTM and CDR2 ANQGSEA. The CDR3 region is CSHIPTGGQGALETQYF. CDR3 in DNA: TGCAGCCATATTCCGACAGGAGGACAGGGGGCTTTAGAGACCCAGTACTTC.

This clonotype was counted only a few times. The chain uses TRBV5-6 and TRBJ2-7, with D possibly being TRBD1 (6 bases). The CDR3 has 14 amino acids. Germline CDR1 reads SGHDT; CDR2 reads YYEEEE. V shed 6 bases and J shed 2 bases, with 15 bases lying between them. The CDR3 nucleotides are TGTGCCAGCACCTACTTTGACAGGACCTACGAGCAGTACTTC. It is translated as CASTYFDRTYEQYF.

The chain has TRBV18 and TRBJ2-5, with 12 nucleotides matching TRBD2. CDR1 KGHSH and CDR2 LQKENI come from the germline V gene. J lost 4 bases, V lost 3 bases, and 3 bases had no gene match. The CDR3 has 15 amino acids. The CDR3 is CASSPTSGSSETQYF. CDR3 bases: TGTGCCAGCTCACCGACTAGCGGGAGTTCAGAGACCCAGTACTTC.

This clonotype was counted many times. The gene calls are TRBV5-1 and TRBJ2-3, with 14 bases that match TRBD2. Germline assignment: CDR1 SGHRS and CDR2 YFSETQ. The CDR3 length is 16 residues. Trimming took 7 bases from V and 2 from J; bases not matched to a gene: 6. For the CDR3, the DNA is TGCGCCAGCGTCGCGGGACTAGCGGGGGACACAGATACGCAGTATTTT. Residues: CASVAGLAGDTDTQYF.

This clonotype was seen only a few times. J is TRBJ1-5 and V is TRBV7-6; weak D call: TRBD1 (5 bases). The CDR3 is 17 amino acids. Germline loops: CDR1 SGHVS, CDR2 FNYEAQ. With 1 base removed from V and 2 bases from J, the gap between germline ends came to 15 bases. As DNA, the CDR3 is TGTGCCAGCAGCTTAGAGAGGGACGGGATAGGCAATCAGCCCCAGCATTTT. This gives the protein CASSLERDGIGNQPQHF.

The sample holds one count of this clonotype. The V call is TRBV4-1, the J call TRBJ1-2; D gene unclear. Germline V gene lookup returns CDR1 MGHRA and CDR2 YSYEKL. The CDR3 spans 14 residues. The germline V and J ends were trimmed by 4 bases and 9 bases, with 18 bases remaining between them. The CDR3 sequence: CASSRSRREESYTF. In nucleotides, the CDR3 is TGCGCCAGCAGCCGGTCGCGGAGGGAAGAGAGCTACACCTTC.

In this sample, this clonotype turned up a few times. DNA for the CDR3: TGCGGGGGGGGGGACACCCTGAACACTGAAGCTTTCTTT. Its protein is CGGGDTLNTEAFF. V usage is TRBV20-1 and J usage is TRBJ1-1, with TRBD1 as a possible D gene (6 bases). In germline, CDR1 is DFQATT, CDR2 SNEGSKA (reference sequence). The CDR3 loop spans 13 amino acids.

DNA for the CDR3: TGTGCCAGCACCTCGTCCAAGTGGGGCTATGGCTACACCTTC. This sequence encodes CASTSSKWGYGYTF. The J gene is TRBJ1-2, the V gene TRBV7-2; D uncertain. The CDR3 is made up of 14 amino acids. Trimming left V 7 bases short and J 4 bases short, with 16 bases between. The germline V gene encodes CDR1 SGHTA and CDR2 FQGNSA.

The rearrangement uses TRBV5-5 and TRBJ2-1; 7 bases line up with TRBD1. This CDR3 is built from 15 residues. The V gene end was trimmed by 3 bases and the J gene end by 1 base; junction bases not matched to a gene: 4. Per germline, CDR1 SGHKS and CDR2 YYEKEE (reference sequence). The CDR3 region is CASSSEQGSYNEQFF. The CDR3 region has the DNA TGTGCCAGCAGCTCCGAACAGGGGTCCTACAATGAGCAGTTCTTC.

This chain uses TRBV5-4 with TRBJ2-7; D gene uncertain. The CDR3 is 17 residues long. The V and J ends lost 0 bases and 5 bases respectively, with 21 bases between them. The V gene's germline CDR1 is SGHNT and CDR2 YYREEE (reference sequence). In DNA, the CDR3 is TGTGCCAGCAGCTTGGAACCAGAGCGTTGGCCGAGCCACGAGCAGTACTTC. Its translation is CASSLEPERWPSHEQYF.

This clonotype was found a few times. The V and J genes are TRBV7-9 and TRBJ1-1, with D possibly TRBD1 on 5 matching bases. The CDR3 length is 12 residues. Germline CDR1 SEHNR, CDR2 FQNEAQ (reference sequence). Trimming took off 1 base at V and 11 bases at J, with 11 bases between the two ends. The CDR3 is CASSLELGGAFF. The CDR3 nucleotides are TGTGCCAGCAGCTTAGAACTGGGGGGGGCTTTCTTT. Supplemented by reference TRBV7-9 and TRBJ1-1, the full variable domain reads DTGVSQNPRHKITKRGQNVTFRCDPISEHNRLYWYRQTLGQGPEFLTYFQNEAQLEKSRLLSDRFSAERPKGSFSTLEIQRTEQGDSAMYLCASSLELGGAFFGQGTRLTVV.

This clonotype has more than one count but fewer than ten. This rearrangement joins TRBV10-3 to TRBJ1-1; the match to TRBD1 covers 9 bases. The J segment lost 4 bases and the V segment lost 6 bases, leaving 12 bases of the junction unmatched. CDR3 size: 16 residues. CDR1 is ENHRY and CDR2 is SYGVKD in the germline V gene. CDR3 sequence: CAISPQGAIGVTEAFF. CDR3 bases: TGTGCCATCAGCCCACAGGGGGCAATAGGGGTCACTGAAGCTTTCTTT.

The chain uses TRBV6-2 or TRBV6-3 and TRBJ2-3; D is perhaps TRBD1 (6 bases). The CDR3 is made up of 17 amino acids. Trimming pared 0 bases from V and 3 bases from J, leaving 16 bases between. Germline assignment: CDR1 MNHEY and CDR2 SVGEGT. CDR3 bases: TGTGCCAGCAGTTACTCCATCAGGGGAAGGAGAACAGATACGCAGTATTTT. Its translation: CASSYSIRGRRTDTQYF.

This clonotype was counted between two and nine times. As DNA, the CDR3 is TGTGCCAGCAGCTTTAAGAGGTCTAGCACAGATACGCAGTATTTT. This codes for CASSFKRSSTDTQYF. The rearrangement joins TRBV7-6 to TRBJ2-3; D ambiguous. Looked up from germline, CDR1 is SGHVS and CDR2 is FNYEAQ. CDR3 length: 15 residues. V was clipped by 3 bases and J by 0 bases, with 10 bases between them. Filled out from reference TRBV7-6 and TRBJ2-3, the complete variable domain reads GAGVSQSPRYKVTKRGQDVALRCDPISGHVSLYWYRQALGQGPEFLTYFNYEAQQDKSGLPNDRFSAERPEGSISTLTIQRTEQRDSAMYRCASSFKRSSTDTQYFGPGTRLTVL.

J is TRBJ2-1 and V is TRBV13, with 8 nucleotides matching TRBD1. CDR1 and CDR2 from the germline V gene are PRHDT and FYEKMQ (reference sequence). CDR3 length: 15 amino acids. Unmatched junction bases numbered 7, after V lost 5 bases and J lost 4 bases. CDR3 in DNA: TGTGCCAGCAGCGACGGGACAGGTACTTACAATGAGCAGTTCTTC. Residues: CASSDGTGTYNEQFF. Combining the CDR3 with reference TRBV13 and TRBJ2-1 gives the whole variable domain AAGVIQSPRHLIKEKRETATLKCYPIPRHDTVYWYQQGPGQDPQFLISFYEKMQSDKGSIPDRFSAQQFSDYHSELNMSSLELGDSALYFCASSDGTGTYNEQFFGPGTRLTVL.

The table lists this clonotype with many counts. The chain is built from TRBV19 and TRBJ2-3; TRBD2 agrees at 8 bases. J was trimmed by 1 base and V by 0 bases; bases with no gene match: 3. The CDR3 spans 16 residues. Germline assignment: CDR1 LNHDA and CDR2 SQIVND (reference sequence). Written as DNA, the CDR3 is TGTGCCAGTAGTATAGATACTAGCGGCCGCACAGATACGCAGTATTTT. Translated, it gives CASSIDTSGRTDTQYF.

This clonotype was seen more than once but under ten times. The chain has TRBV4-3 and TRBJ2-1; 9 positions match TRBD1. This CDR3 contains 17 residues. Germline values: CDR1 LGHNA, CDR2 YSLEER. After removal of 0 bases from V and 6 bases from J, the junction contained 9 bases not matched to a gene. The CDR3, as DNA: TGCGCCAGCAGCCAAGAAGGGGTACAGGGGGCCTTCAATGAGCAGTTCTTC. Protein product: CASSQEGVQGAFNEQFF.

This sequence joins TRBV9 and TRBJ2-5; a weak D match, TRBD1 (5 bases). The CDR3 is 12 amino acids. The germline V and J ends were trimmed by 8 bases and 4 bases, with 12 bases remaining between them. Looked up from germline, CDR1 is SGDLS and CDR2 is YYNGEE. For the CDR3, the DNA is TGTGCCAGTTCTACAGGATCAGAGACCCAGTACTTC. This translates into CASSTGSETQYF.